The clone carrying this TCR beta chain appeared a few times. Clones were sequenced by immunoSEQ multiplex PCR, and TCRdb holds only the in-frame ones, with some missing. The sample consists of about 100,000 clones, roughly 87% of them appearing once. The data were taken from a study of blood T cell repertoires in COVID-19. Across the whole study: The United States, Italy and Spain supplied acute and convalescent COVID-19 samples. Sources were T cells, B-cell-depleted T cells, or PBMCs; the material itself was cDNA or gDNA.

CDR3 length equals 12 residues. Germline CDR1 is MNHEY and CDR2 is SVGEGT. The V gene lost 6 bases and the J gene lost 7 bases, with 10 bases spanning the gap. The chain is built from TRBV6-2 or TRBV6-3 and TRBJ1-5; D unclear. This receptor was identified in a man aged 25 to 45 in a cohort sampled during active COVID-19. Sequences were obtained from peripheral blood. CDR3 sequence: CASSRTPQPQHF. In DNA, the CDR3 is TGTGCCAGCAGCCGTACACCACAGCCCCAGCATTTT.